The 21 T cell receptor beta chains reported below all come from one sample, sequenced in a study of CD8 T cells in ankylosing spondylitis. Study findings and constraints: Typical of ankylosing spondylitis blood, it appeared, was a TCR beta motif of under 10 highly homologous variants.

Their recognized antigens are unknown. TCRdb re-analysed the 5' RACE reads in MiXCR, keeping a single row per CDR3 protein. Altogether 300,000 to 400,000 distinct CDR3 sequences are present, 20% to 25% being singletons, with the ten largest covering roughly a sixth. Material for sequencing was blood, either unsorted or a sorted T cell fraction (not recorded which). The receptors derive from a male donor with ankylosing spondylitis.

This clonotype has a handful of counts. The chain combines TRBV5-1 with TRBJ1-1, with a tentative D call TRBD1 (5 bases). The germline V and J ends were trimmed by 0 bases and 1 base, with 13 bases remaining between them. The CDR3 has 16 residues. Germline CDR1 reads SGHRS; CDR2 reads YFSETQ. This chain's CDR3 is CASSLAEAGTNTEAFF. The CDR3 nucleotides read TGCGCCAGCAGCTTGGCCGAGGCGGGGACGAACACTGAAGCTTTCTTT.

This chain uses TRBV19 with TRBJ1-1; D gene unclear. This CDR3 is 12 amino acids long. The V end lost 1 base, the J end lost 11 bases, and 11 bases lay between the germline ends. Germline V gives CDR1 LNHDA, CDR2 SQIVND (reference sequence). The CDR3 nucleotides read TGTGCCAGTAGTATAGTTGGTCGGCTGGCTTTCTTT. It yields the protein CASSIVGRLAFF.

The rearrangement uses TRBV29-1 and TRBJ1-1; D perhaps matches TRBD1 (6 bases). The CDR3 is made up of 11 amino acids. In germline, CDR1 is SQVTM, CDR2 ANQGSEA. The ends were cut back, 3 bases at V and 6 bases at J, with 8 bases in the middle. The CDR3 sequence: CSVEGASEAFF. The CDR3, as DNA: TGCAGCGTTGAGGGGGCGTCTGAAGCTTTCTTT.

This clonotype was found a few times. This chain connects TRBV7-3 to TRBJ2-1; unclear D gene. Germline-derived CDR1 and CDR2 are SGHTA and FQGTGA. V was clipped by 0 bases and J by 9 bases, with 9 bases between them. The CDR3 runs 13 residues. Here the CDR3 DNA reads TGTGCCAGCAGCTTAACGAAAGGTGGTGAGCAGTTCTTC. Translated: CASSLTKGGEQFF.

The V call is TRBV28, the J call TRBJ2-5, with TRBD2 matching 8 bases. Losses at the gene ends were 5 bases for V and 11 bases for J; bases not matched to a gene: 7. The CDR3 loop spans 12 amino acids. Germline V lookup: CDR1 MDHEN, CDR2 SYDVKM. This chain's CDR3 is CASSPRTSRQYF. The CDR3 region has the DNA TGTGCCAGCAGTCCGCGGACTAGCAGACAGTACTTC.

This clonotype was observed a few times. The V gene is TRBV5-1, the J gene TRBJ2-7; maybe TRBD1 (6 bases). The germline V gene encodes CDR1 SGHRS and CDR2 YFSETQ. The CDR3 loop spans 15 amino acids. The ends were cut back, 0 bases at V and 5 bases at J, with 15 bases in the middle. The DNA of the CDR3 is TGCGCCAGCAGCTTGGGGGGTCAGGGGAGCAACGAGCAGTACTTC. Its protein is CASSLGGQGSNEQYF.

This clonotype has more than one count but fewer than ten. The chain combines TRBV20-1 with TRBJ1-5; no definite D call. Germline loops: CDR1 DFQATT, CDR2 SNEGSKA (reference sequence). The CDR3 is made up of 17 amino acids. V was cut by 5 bases and J by 5 bases, with 25 bases left in between. The CDR3 coding sequence is TGCAGTGCTGGCTCTTTCGGCCCACCCGGGATGGATCAGCCCCAGCATTTT. Translated: CSAGSFGPPGMDQPQHF.

There are a few counts of this clonotype. V and J are TRBV20-1 and TRBJ2-1; 7 bases agree with TRBD1. Germline assignment: CDR1 DFQATT and CDR2 SNEGSKA (reference sequence). The CDR3 spans 14 residues. The V segment lost 1 base and the J segment 4 bases; nucleotides outside the gene matches: 4. The CDR3: CSARGEQGYNEQFF. CDR3 sequence (DNA): TGCAGTGCTAGAGGGGAACAGGGGTACAATGAGCAGTTCTTC.

V and J are TRBV7-9 and TRBJ2-1; 12 bases map to TRBD2. The CDR3 is 15 amino acids. The ends lost 5 bases at V and 8 bases at J; junction bases unmatched: 7. The germline V gene encodes CDR1 SEHNR and CDR2 FQNEAQ (reference sequence). The CDR3 DNA is TGTGCCAGCAGCCCCTGGACTAGCGGGATCGATGAGCAGTTCTTC. This codes for CASSPWTSGIDEQFF.

The CDR3 region is CASSLADPSNTGELFF. The CDR3 DNA reads TGTGCCAGCAGCTTAGCGGATCCCTCGAACACCGGGGAGCTGTTTTTT. The genes are TRBV7-3 and TRBJ2-2; D not certain. The germline V gene has CDR1 SGHTA and CDR2 FQGTGA. The V end lost 2 bases, the J end lost 0 bases, and 10 bases lay between the germline ends. The CDR3 has 16 residues. Supplemented by reference TRBV7-3 and TRBJ2-2, the full variable domain reads GAGVSQTPSNKVTEKGKYVELRCDPISGHTALYWYRQSLGQGPEFLIYFQGTGAADDSGLPNDRFFAVRPEGSVSTLKIQRTERGDSAVYLCASSLADPSNTGELFFGEGSRLTVL.

A few counts support this clonotype. The chain couples TRBV5-6 to TRBJ2-5; 7 nucleotides line up with TRBD2. Germline lookup yields CDR1 SGHDT and CDR2 YYEEEE. Losses at the gene ends were 2 bases for V and 4 bases for J; bases not matched to a gene: 11. CDR3 size: 16 residues. Here the CDR3 DNA reads TGTGCCAGCAGCTTCCTAGCGGCTCGGGGTGGAGAGACCCAGTACTTC. It encodes CASSFLAARGGETQYF.

This clonotype was detected a few times. The chain combines TRBV15 with TRBJ2-5; 16 positions match TRBD2. Germline CDR1 reads LNHNV; CDR2 reads YYDKDF (reference sequence). The CDR3 has 18 amino acids. The ends lost 5 bases at V and 6 bases at J; junction bases unmatched: 12. CDR3 region: CATSAGLAGGLFRKTQYF. Written as DNA, the CDR3 is TGTGCCACCAGCGCGGGACTAGCGGGAGGGCTTTTTAGAAAGACCCAGTACTTC.

This clonotype was counted many times. The gene calls are TRBV29-1 and TRBJ2-4, with TRBD2 matching over 13 bases. The length of the CDR3 is 14 residues. J was trimmed by 6 bases and V by 7 bases; bases with no gene match: 6. The germline CDR1 and CDR2 sequences are SQVTM and ANQGSEA. The CDR3 DNA is TGCAGCGGGCGGACTAGCGGGAGCGGAAACATTCAGTACTTC. Residues: CSGRTSGSGNIQYF. Based on the CDR3 plus reference TRBV29-1 and TRBJ2-4, the full variable domain is SAVISQKPSRDICQRGTSLTIQCQVDSQVTMMFWYRQQPGQSLTLIATANQGSEATYESGFVIDKFPISRPNLTFSTLTVSNMSPEDSSIYLCSGRTSGSGNIQYFGAGTRLSVL.

This clonotype came up a few times. The chain has TRBV20-1 and TRBJ2-2, with D unresolved. Germline V gene data show CDR1 as DFQATT and CDR2 as SNEGSKA (reference sequence). This CDR3 region has 14 residues. V lost 3 bases, J lost 4 bases, and 12 bases lay in between. In DNA form, the CDR3 reads TGCAGTGCTAGGATGGGCTTACTCACCGGGGAGCTGTTTTTT. Amino acids: CSARMGLLTGELFF.

The genes are TRBV5-1 and TRBJ2-3; TRBD2 is a possible D gene (6 bases). The CDR3 runs 15 residues. Trimming cost V 0 bases and J 2 bases, with 10 bases left between them. Germline lookup yields CDR1 SGHRS and CDR2 YFSETQ. CDR3 nucleotide sequence: TGCGCCAGCAGCTTGGAACGCGGGACCACAGATACGCAGTATTTT. Protein product: CASSLERGTTDTQYF.

The rearrangement links TRBV3-1 to TRBJ1-6; D is possibly TRBD1 (5 bases). Germline CDR1 is LGHDT and CDR2 is YNNKEL (reference sequence). Trimming cost V 3 bases and J 7 bases, with 10 bases left between them. The CDR3 runs 14 residues. The CDR3 nucleotides are TGTGCCAGCAGCCAGGGGGTCCGAAATTCACCCCTCCACTTT. Encoded protein: CASSQGVRNSPLHF.

The CDR3 spells CASSVRGVRSSYEQYF. The CDR3 region has the DNA TGTGCCAGCAGCGTCCGTGGGGTCCGGAGTTCCTACGAGCAGTACTTC. J is TRBJ2-7 and V is TRBV3-1; D unclear. Trimming removed 5 bases at V and 1 base at J, with 18 bases between. There are 16 residues in the CDR3. Germline V gives CDR1 LGHDT, CDR2 YNNKEL (reference sequence).

This clonotype was seen a handful of times. This sequence joins TRBV30 and TRBJ2-2, with D unclear. CDR1 is GTSNPN and CDR2 is SVGIG in the germline V gene (reference sequence). The V gene lost 7 bases and the J gene lost 4 bases, with 13 bases spanning the gap. The length of the CDR3 is 13 residues. The CDR3 nucleotides read TGTGCCTCGGCGGCAGGCACCACCGGGGAGCTGTTTTTT. The encoded protein is CASAAGTTGELFF.

This clonotype has only a few counts. The gene calls are TRBV19 and TRBJ2-2; 7 bases map to TRBD2. The J segment lost 8 bases and the V segment lost 5 bases, leaving 8 bases of the junction unmatched. CDR3 length: 14 residues. CDR1 and CDR2 (germline): LNHDA, SQIVND (reference sequence). The CDR3 spells CASSPGTNLGELFF. The CDR3 DNA reads as TGTGCCAGTAGTCCCGGGACTAACCTGGGGGAGCTGTTTTTT.

This clonotype was observed a handful of times. The chain has TRBV5-1 and TRBJ2-7; perhaps TRBD1 as D (6 bases). From germline, CDR1 is SGHRS and CDR2 YFSETQ. This CDR3 has 14 amino acids. Trimming pared 2 bases from V and 4 bases from J, leaving 13 bases between. This CDR3 reads CASSFGRGRYEQYF. The CDR3, as DNA: TGCGCCAGCAGCTTCGGCAGGGGTAGGTACGAGCAGTACTTC.

This clonotype has only a few counts. In nucleotides, the CDR3 is TGCAGCGTTGGGGGCATTACGGGGGAGCTGTTTTTT. It yields the protein CSVGGITGELFF. This rearrangement joins TRBV29-1 to TRBJ2-2; tentatively, D is TRBD1 (5 bases). V gave up 4 bases and J gave up 8 bases, with 11 bases separating them. From germline, CDR1 is SQVTM and CDR2 ANQGSEA. The CDR3 extends over 12 amino acids.